Listed below are T cell receptor beta chains from one sample, sequenced in a study of regulatory T cells in long-lasting Graves disease. TCRdb reprocessed the multiplex PCR reads with MiXCR, giving one entry per CDR3 protein. The data contain around 400,000 distinct CDR3 sequences, around 16% of them seen just once; the ten biggest clones take up roughly 20%. The sequenced sample was peripheral blood mononuclear cells (PBMCs), obtained at new diagnosis, from a patient treated with antithyroid drugs. Every receptor here comes from a female donor with Graves disease. The CDR3 runs from the conserved cysteine through the conserved F or W. The D gene is left open where the match is weak. Not every row has a clone size; where given, it reads once, few, many or a size class.

DNA	CDR3	D	size	V	J
TGCGCCAGCAGCTTGGTTTCGGCTAGGGGAGCTTTCGGGTACACCTTC	CASSLVSARGAFGYTF	-	many	TRBV5-1	TRBJ1-2
TGTGCCAGCAGCCAAACACAGGGGGCATTTGACGCTTTCTTT	CASSQTQGAFDAFF	TRBD1	many	TRBV27	TRBJ1-1
TGTGCTAGTGGTTTCTCAGGTAGTGAAGCTTTCTTT	CASGFSGSEAFF	-	many	TRBV12-5	TRBJ1-1
TGCAGTGCTAGGGCTCCCGGACAGGGGGACTCCTATAATTCACCCCTCCACTTT	CSARAPGQGDSYNSPLHF	TRBD1	-	TRBV20-1	TRBJ1-6
TGCAGTGCTCCCGGCAGGGGCGTAAATACTGAAGCTTTCTTT	CSAPGRGVNTEAFF	-	many	TRBV20-1	TRBJ1-1
TGTGCCAGCAGCTTCAGGGAATCAGATGGCTACACCTTC	CASSFRESDGYTF	-	few	TRBV7-9	TRBJ1-2
TGTGCCAGCATCTTGAGCGGGGGGCTCTACAATGAGCAGTTCTTC	CASILSGGLYNEQFF	TRBD2	-	TRBV12-3/TRBV12-4	TRBJ2-1
TGTGCCAGCAGCCTACAGGGGGCGGTTCAGCCCCAGCATTTT	CASSLQGAVQPQHF	TRBD1	many	TRBV27	TRBJ1-5
TGCAGTGCTAGCCTGGACAGGGGACAGTACTTC	CSASLDRGQYF	TRBD1	few	TRBV20-1	TRBJ2-7
TGCAGCGTTGAAGGGGGACTTCTGAACACTGAAGCTTTCTTT	CSVEGGLLNTEAFF	-	many	TRBV29-1	TRBJ1-1
TGTGCCAGCAGTTTATCCGGAGGGGGTAATACTGAAGCTTTCTTT	CASSLSGGGNTEAFF	-	many	TRBV27	TRBJ1-1
TGCGCCAGCAGCTCAAGGGGAGGGTATTTCGGAAGAAAATCACCCCTCCACTTT	CASSSRGGYFGRKSPLHF	-	many	TRBV5-1	TRBJ1-6
TGTGCCAGCAGCTTAGGGACTAGCGGGGGCCCTAAAGAGACCCAGTACTTC	CASSLGTSGGPKETQYF	TRBD2	few	TRBV7-2	TRBJ2-5
TGTGCCAGCAGTGTGGGGGGGGGGGGACAGGCCTACAATGAGCAGTTCTTC	CASSVGGGGQAYNEQFF	-	-	TRBV28	TRBJ2-1
TGTGCCAGCAGCATCGGGGCTTCTGATGAAAAACTGTTTTTT	CASSIGASDEKLFF	-	-	TRBV5-5	TRBJ1-4
TGTGCCAGCAGCGTAGGGATGGGCACAGATACGCAGTATTTT	CASSVGMGTDTQYF	-	few	TRBV9	TRBJ2-3
TGCGCCAGCAGCCCGAACCCGGGGGGCAGAGGGGACACTGAAGCTTTCTTC	CASSPNPGGRGDTEAFF	-	few	TRBV5-1	TRBJ1-1
TGTGCCTGGAGTGGCCTCGGGCGGGGAGCCTACGAGCAGTACTTC	CAWSGLGRGAYEQYF	-	many	TRBV30	TRBJ2-7
TGTGCCAGCAGCTTAGAGGTACCTTCACTCACAGATACGCAGTATTTT	CASSLEVPSLTDTQYF	-	many	TRBV7-9	TRBJ2-3
TGTGCCACCAGTGATTACAGCGGGGTCGGCACAGATACGCAGTATTTT	CATSDYSGVGTDTQYF	TRBD2	many	TRBV24-1	TRBJ2-3
TGTGCCAGCGGGATAACAGGGTCGGTCTTCTACTTC	CASGITGSVFYF	-	-	TRBV2	TRBJ2-7
TGTGCCAGCCGAATGGAGACCACCGGGGAGCTGTTTTTT	CASRMETTGELFF	-	few	TRBV6-1	TRBJ2-2
TGTGCCGGAGAACATGAAAGACAGGGGAATTATGGCTACACCTTC	CAGEHERQGNYGYTF	TRBD1	many	TRBV2	TRBJ1-2
TGTGCCAGCAGCTTATATACCTCCCCCGGAGAGACCCAGTACTTC	CASSLYTSPGETQYF	-	-	TRBV7-2	TRBJ2-5
TGTGCCAGCAGTTTGCGATCGTGGTACAAGGATCAGCCCCAGCATTTT	CASSLRSWYKDQPQHF	-	many	TRBV28	TRBJ1-5
TGCGCCAGCAGCTTGACAGGGGGATTTGGTGAGCAGTTCTTC	CASSLTGGFGEQFF	TRBD1	many	TRBV5-1	TRBJ2-1
TGCGCCAGCAACCAAGAGTTCAGGGCTCGAGAGCAGTTCTTC	CASNQEFRAREQFF	-	-	TRBV4-1	TRBJ2-1
TGCAGCGTTGAAGCCGGGACAGCGAACACTGAAGCTTTCTTT	CSVEAGTANTEAFF	TRBD1	many	TRBV29-1	TRBJ1-1
TGTGCCAGCAGCCTACTACAGGGGGATGATTCACCCCTCCACTTT	CASSLLQGDDSPLHF	TRBD1	many	TRBV28	TRBJ1-6
TGTGCCAGCAGCGCCGGAAGCGGAGCGAACACCGGGGAGCTGTTTTTT	CASSAGSGANTGELFF	-	-	TRBV6-1	TRBJ2-2
TGTGCCAGCAGTGATGCGGGGGGTCCCCCAGATACGCAGTATTTT	CASSDAGGPPDTQYF	TRBD2	once	TRBV2	TRBJ2-3
TGTGCCAGCACCCTCCGGGACAGGGGGCCCACCTACGAGCAGTACTTC	CASTLRDRGPTYEQYF	TRBD1	many	TRBV12-3/TRBV12-4	TRBJ2-7
TGTGCCTGGAGTAAACAGGGGGACGAGCAGTACTTC	CAWSKQGDEQYF	TRBD1	many	TRBV30	TRBJ2-7
TGCGCCAGCAGACAGAGTATAGGGGAACAATCACCCCTCCACTTT	CASRQSIGEQSPLHF	-	many	TRBV5-1	TRBJ1-6
TGCAGTGCTAGAATAACAGGTTACTTTCCTCTAGGCTACACCTTC	CSARITGYFPLGYTF	-	many	TRBV20-1	TRBJ1-2
TGTGCCAGCAGCTTAGGGACAGGACCTTACTCTGGGGCCAACGTCCTGACTTTC	CASSLGTGPYSGANVLTF	TRBD1	many	TRBV5-1	TRBJ2-6
TGTGCCAGCTCTGCGGACAGGTTATTATACGAGCAGTACTTC	CASSADRLLYEQYF	TRBD1	-	TRBV18	TRBJ2-7